One sample yielded the 25 T cell receptor beta chains listed below, sequenced in a study of blood T cells in healthy people across ages. It was with a sample-barcoded 5' primer and a J-beta primer mix that a second PCR of roughly 7 to 12 cycles was run. TCRdb reanalysed the 5' RACE reads using MiXCR and keeps one entry per CDR3 protein. The sample consists of about 1.1 million distinct CDR3 sequences, 35% to 40% of them appearing once. The sequencing sample was made of blood. The receptors come from a man aged 18-30 years in good health.

This clonotype was found many times. The V call is TRBV12-3 or TRBV12-4, the J call TRBJ2-1; 9 bases are a match to TRBD2. CDR3 length: 14 amino acids. The junction had 5 bases not matched to a gene; V was cut back by 6 bases and J by 5 bases. CDR3 region: CASRDERGDNEQFF. CDR3 nucleotides: TGTGCCAGCAGAGATGAGCGGGGGGACAATGAGCAGTTCTTC.

The chain uses TRBV6-2 or TRBV6-3 and TRBJ2-5; D may be TRBD1 (5 bases). Per the germline V gene, CDR1 is MNHEY and CDR2 is SVGEGT. Trimming stripped 4 bases from V and 11 bases from J, with 17 bases between. The CDR3 runs to 13 residues. The CDR3 spells CASSWERGNEQYF. CDR3 nucleotide sequence: TGTGCCAGCAGTTGGGAAAGGGGCAATGAGCAGTACTTC.

V is TRBV5-5 and J is TRBJ1-2; D remains ambiguous. V dropped 0 bases and J dropped 4 bases, with 10 bases sitting between them. Germline V CDR1 and CDR2: SGHKS, YYEKEE (reference sequence). CDR3 length equals 14 residues. The CDR3 spells CASSLVGPSYGYTF. CDR3 DNA: TGTGCCAGCAGCTTGGTAGGACCGAGCTATGGCTACACCTTC.

This chain links TRBV7-3 with TRBJ1-6, with a tentative D call TRBD1 (5 bases). There are 14 residues in the CDR3. The V gene's germline CDR1 is SGHTA and CDR2 FQGTGA. Trimming left V 5 bases short and J 8 bases short, with 13 bases between. The CDR3 loop reads CASSVGERDSPLHF. CDR3 in DNA: TGTGCCAGCAGCGTAGGGGAACGGGATTCACCCCTCCACTTT. The whole variable domain, remainder taken from reference TRBV7-3 and TRBJ1-6, is GAGVSQTPSNKVTEKGKYVELRCDPISGHTALYWYRQSLGQGPEFLIYFQGTGAADDSGLPNDRFFAVRPEGSVSTLKIQRTERGDSAVYLCASSVGERDSPLHFGNGTRLTVT.

This chain uses TRBV12-3 or TRBV12-4 with TRBJ1-6; D is possibly TRBD1 (6 bases). Trimming left V 7 bases short and J 7 bases short, with 23 bases between. The length of the CDR3 is 17 residues. The CDR3 sequence is CASTLLLREGGNSPLHF. The CDR3, as DNA: TGTGCCAGCACCCTACTCTTGAGGGAAGGGGGGAATTCACCCCTCCACTTT.

This rearrangement joins TRBV29-1 to TRBJ1-1; the D is unclear. This CDR3 spans 11 amino acids. V lost 5 bases and J lost 2, with 6 bases in between. Germline loops: CDR1 SQVTM, CDR2 ANQGSEA. CDR3 protein: CSVRANTEAFF. CDR3 DNA sequence: TGCAGCGTTCGCGCAAACACTGAAGCTTTCTTT.

This clonotype turned up a few times. The chain recombines TRBV18 with TRBJ1-6; 10 bases are a match to TRBD1. With 3 bases clipped from V and 7 bases from J, the junction kept 3 bases outside the gene matches. The CDR3 consists of 15 residues. CDR1 is KGHSH and CDR2 is LQKENI in the germline V gene. CDR3 sequence (DNA): TGTGCCAGCTCACCCGGGACAGGGGTAAATTCACCCCTCCACTTT. This sequence encodes CASSPGTGVNSPLHF. The variable domain in full, completed from reference TRBV18 and TRBJ1-6, reads NAGVMQNPRHLVRRRGQEARLRCSPMKGHSHVYWYRQLPEEGLKFMVYLQKENIIDESGMPKERFSAEFPKEGPSILRIQQVVRGDSAAYFCASSPGTGVNSPLHFGNGTRLTVT.

Only a few counts were recorded for this clonotype. The V gene is TRBV7-9, the J gene TRBJ2-1; D possibly matches TRBD1 or TRBD2 (5 bases each). The germline gives CDR1 SEHNR, CDR2 FQNEAQ (reference sequence). The CDR3 has 12 amino acids. With 11 bases removed from V and 7 bases from J, the gap between germline ends came to 15 bases. CDR3 in DNA: TGTGCCGAATGGCTAGAGGGGAATGAGCAGTTCTTC. The encoded protein is CAEWLEGNEQFF.

This clonotype was seen only a few times. The rearrangement links TRBV20-1 to TRBJ2-1; D perhaps matches TRBD2 (5 bases). The CDR3 covers 13 residues. Germline-derived CDR1 and CDR2 are DFQATT and SNEGSKA (reference sequence). V lost 5 bases and J lost 7, with 15 bases in between. CDR3 DNA sequence: TGCAGTGCTTTCAATCTGGACTGGAATGAGCAGTTCTTC. Translating gives CSAFNLDWNEQFF.

The CDR3: CSARTGTSGGGEQFF. The CDR3 nucleotides read TGCAGTGCTAGAACCGGGACTAGCGGGGGGGGCGAGCAGTTCTTC. The chain carries TRBV20-1 and TRBJ2-1, with TRBD2 matching 16 bases. Germline V gene data show CDR1 as DFQATT and CDR2 as SNEGSKA (reference sequence). The CDR3 length is 15 residues. Losses at the gene ends were 2 bases for V and 10 bases for J; bases not matched to a gene: 5.

The chain couples TRBV20-1 to TRBJ2-3; 14 nucleotides align to TRBD2. This CDR3 region has 16 residues. The trim removed 5 bases at V and 5 bases at J, leaving 9 bases unmatched. The V gene's germline CDR1 is DFQATT and CDR2 SNEGSKA (reference sequence). CDR3 protein: CSASSTSGGAVDTQYF. DNA for the CDR3: TGCAGTGCTTCATCGACTAGCGGGGGGGCGGTAGATACGCAGTATTTT.

This clonotype showed up just a few times. The V gene is TRBV7-2, the J gene TRBJ2-1; TRBD1 matches at 7 bases. The CDR3 totals 13 residues. Per germline, CDR1 SGHTA and CDR2 FQGNSA. Trimming cost V 3 bases and J 15 bases; bases outside gene matches: 11. CDR3 amino acids: CASSLNMIQGRFF. The DNA of the CDR3 is TGTGCCAGCAGCTTGAATATGATACAGGGGAGGTTCTTC. The entire variable domain, with the rest obtained from reference TRBV7-2 and TRBJ2-1, is as follows: GAGVSQSPSNKVTEKGKDVELRCDPISGHTALYWYRQSLGQGLEFLIYFQGNSAPDKSGLPSDRFSAERTGGSVSTLTIQRTQQEDSAVYLCASSLNMIQGRFFGPGTRLTVL.

The V gene is TRBV9, the J gene TRBJ2-1; perhaps TRBD2 as D (6 bases). V gave up 3 bases and J gave up 4 bases, with 14 bases separating them. Germline loops: CDR1 SGDLS, CDR2 YYNGEE. The CDR3 has 15 amino acids. CDR3 loop: CASSARTNPYNEQFF. CDR3 in DNA: TGTGCCAGCAGCGCTCGGACTAACCCTTACAATGAGCAGTTCTTC.

This chain connects TRBV21-1 to TRBJ1-2. TRBV21-1 is labeled a pseudogene. This CDR3 region has 8 residues. The CDR3 DNA reads as TGTGCCAGATATGGCTACACCTTC. This sequence encodes CARYGYTF.

The chain links TRBV6-2 or TRBV6-3 to TRBJ2-3; D may be TRBD1 (6 bases). CDR3 length: 13 residues. From germline, CDR1 is MNHEY and CDR2 SVGEGT. Trimming pared 6 bases from V and 4 bases from J, leaving 11 bases between. Here the CDR3 DNA reads TGTGCCAGCAGCCCGAACAGGGCAGATACGCAGTATTTT. Amino acids: CASSPNRADTQYF.

Only one count was recorded for this clonotype. The chain combines TRBV20-1 with TRBJ1-5; no firm D call. CDR3 length: 15 residues. Germline values: CDR1 DFQATT, CDR2 SNEGSKA (reference sequence). Trimming shortened V by 3 bases and J by 1 base, and 13 bases separated the two germline ends. This chain's CDR3 is CSARWGGSSNQPQHF. The CDR3, as DNA: TGCAGTGCTAGGTGGGGAGGTTCAAGCAATCAGCCCCAGCATTTT.

The V gene is TRBV27, the J gene TRBJ1-2, with D unclear. CDR3 length equals 13 residues. Germline V gene sequence: CDR1 MNHEY, CDR2 SMNVEV (reference sequence). The V end was cut by 8 bases, the J end by 2 bases, with 12 bases between. CDR3 region: CASAPAGNYGYTF. In nucleotides, the CDR3 is TGTGCCAGCGCCCCCGCGGGGAACTATGGCTACACCTTC.

On this clonotype: This may arise from a read error, as a much more abundant clone is one base away. The chain links TRBV20-1 to TRBJ1-2; TRBD1 might be the D (5 bases). The CDR3 extends over 15 amino acids. The germline V and J ends were trimmed by 6 bases and 2 bases, with 19 bases remaining between them. CDR1 is DFQATT, CDR2 SNEGSKA, per germline (reference sequence). CDR3 coding DNA: TGCAGTGCCAGGAACGGGGGGTTGGGGAACTATGGCTACACCTTC. Protein sequence: CSARNGGLGNYGYTF.

This chain connects TRBV11-1 to TRBJ2-1; 9 nucleotides line up with TRBD1. CDR1 and CDR2 from the germline V gene are SGHAT and FQDESV (reference sequence). The V and J ends lost 1 base and 3 bases, in that order; junction bases with no gene match: 4. The CDR3 loop spans 16 amino acids. The CDR3 here is CASSLVGTGIYNEQFF. The CDR3 DNA reads TGTGCCAGCAGCTTAGTTGGGACAGGGATCTACAATGAGCAGTTCTTC.

V usage is TRBV9 and J usage is TRBJ2-1; 12 nucleotides agree with TRBD2. After removal of 5 bases from V and 8 bases from J, the junction contained 11 bases not matched to a gene. Germline V lookup: CDR1 SGDLS, CDR2 YYNGEE. The CDR3 totals 16 residues. The CDR3 bases are TGTGCCAGCAGGAAAGTAGGACTAGCGGGAACCGATGAGCAGTTCTTC. It specifies CASRKVGLAGTDEQFF.

The rearrangement uses TRBV12-3 or TRBV12-4 and TRBJ1-1; D not certain. This CDR3 spans 14 amino acids. V was cut by 3 bases and J by 7 bases, with 15 bases left in between. CDR3 nucleotide sequence: TGTGCCAGCAGTTTGGTCGGTTGGGAGGGTGAAGCTTTCTTT. This sequence encodes CASSLVGWEGEAFF.

The chain employs TRBV6-1 and TRBJ2-5; TRBD1 might be the D (6 bases). The CDR3 length is 14 residues. The V gene lost 5 bases and the J gene lost 3 bases, with 13 bases spanning the gap. Germline values: CDR1 MNHNS, CDR2 SASEGT. The CDR3 sequence is CASSIPGQKETQYF. CDR3 bases: TGTGCCAGCAGTATACCGGGACAAAAAGAGACCCAGTACTTC.

The chain recombines TRBV7-8 with TRBJ1-6; D not resolved. Germline CDR1 reads SGHVS; CDR2 reads FQNEAQ. The V end lost 3 bases, the J end lost 7 bases, and 13 bases lay between the germline ends. The CDR3 is 15 residues long. Here the CDR3 reads CASSFRTLANSPLHF. The DNA of the CDR3 is TGTGCCAGCAGCTTCAGGACCTTGGCGAATTCACCCCTCCACTTT.

This chain connects TRBV6-5 to TRBJ1-6; D ambiguous. Germline V gene sequence: CDR1 MNHEY, CDR2 SVGAGI. V gave up 5 bases and J gave up 1 base, with 9 bases separating them. This CDR3 spans 15 amino acids. The CDR3 region is CASSMTDSYNSPLHF. The CDR3 region has the DNA TGTGCCAGCAGTATGACGGATTCCTATAATTCACCCCTCCACTTT.

The chain couples TRBV29-1 to TRBJ1-1; possible D gene TRBD1, 5 bases. The length of the CDR3 is 11 residues. Germline lookup yields CDR1 SQVTM and CDR2 ANQGSEA. V was clipped by 5 bases and J by 6 bases, with 10 bases between them. The CDR3 is CSVLKGAEAFF. CDR3 DNA: TGCAGCGTTCTTAAAGGGGCTGAAGCTTTCTTT.